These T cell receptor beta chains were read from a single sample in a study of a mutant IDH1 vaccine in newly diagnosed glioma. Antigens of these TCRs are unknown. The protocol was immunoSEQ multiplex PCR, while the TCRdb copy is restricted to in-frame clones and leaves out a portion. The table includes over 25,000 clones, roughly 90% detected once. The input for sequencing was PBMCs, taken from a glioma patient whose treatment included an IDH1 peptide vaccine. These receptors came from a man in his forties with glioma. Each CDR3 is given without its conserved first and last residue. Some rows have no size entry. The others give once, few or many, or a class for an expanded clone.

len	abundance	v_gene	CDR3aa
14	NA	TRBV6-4	ASSDRTRTTNEKLF
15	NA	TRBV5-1	ASSLKGGDKANEKLF
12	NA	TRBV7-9	ASSLDQWKVEQF
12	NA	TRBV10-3	AISPTSRWYGYT
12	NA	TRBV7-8	ASSNSLLNTEAF
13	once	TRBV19	ASSIDGGLADTQY
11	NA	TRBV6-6	ASSGPGPDTQY
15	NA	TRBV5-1	ASSLEGRGSGANVLT
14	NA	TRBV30	AWSRGQGRYNSPLH
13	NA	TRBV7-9	ASSGRGTTNEKLF
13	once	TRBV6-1	ASTINQGAIQPQH
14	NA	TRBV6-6	ASSLGTSGYTGELF
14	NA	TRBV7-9	ASSPGQGAVTGELF
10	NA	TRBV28	ASKIYNSPLH
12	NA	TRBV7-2	ASSLGFYANEQF
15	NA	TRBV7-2	ASSHNRQLSGANVLT
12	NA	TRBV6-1	ASSEAGQYNEQF
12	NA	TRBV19	ASSTGTGYNEQF
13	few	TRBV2	ASTRGLSSYNEQF
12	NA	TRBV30	AWSVTTATGELF